The rows below give T cell receptor beta chains drawn from one sample of a study of CD8+CD57+ T cells in acquired aplastic anemia. TCRdb re-called the reads through MiXCR, storing one row per CDR3 protein. The sample consists of hundreds of thousands of distinct CDR3 sequences, 45% to 65% of them appearing once. Material for sequencing was sorted CD4+, CD8+, or CD8+CD57+ T cells (not recorded which) from PBMCs. These TCRs come from a human donor with aplastic anemia. Both conserved end residues are trimmed from each CDR3.

v_call	cdr3_length	j_call	cdr3_aa
TRBV7-3	14	TRBJ1-6	ASSAQPRGVESPLH
TRBV27	13	TRBJ1-5	ASSQGTGNNQPQH
TRBV7-3	15	TRBJ1-6	ASSSTGDREDNSPLH
TRBV7-2	14	TRBJ2-3	ASSLGWGVSTDTQY
TRBV29-1	13	TRBJ2-7	SVRNGRTSTYEQY
TRBV27	11	TRBJ2-3	ASSWDLRSAQY
TRBV10-2	11	TRBJ2-3	ASSWVNTDTQY
TRBV7-9	9	TRBJ1-2	ASSLAAGSA
TRBV7-9	13	TRBJ1-6	ASSSTGGLGSPLH
TRBV4-1	13	TRBJ2-1	ASSLGLAVWNEQF
TRBV12-3/TRBV12-4	14	TRBJ2-2	ASSLGTGGHTGELF
TRBV19	13	TRBJ2-5	ASSMPGSGQETQY
TRBV19	10	TRBJ1-1	ASSIMGAEAF